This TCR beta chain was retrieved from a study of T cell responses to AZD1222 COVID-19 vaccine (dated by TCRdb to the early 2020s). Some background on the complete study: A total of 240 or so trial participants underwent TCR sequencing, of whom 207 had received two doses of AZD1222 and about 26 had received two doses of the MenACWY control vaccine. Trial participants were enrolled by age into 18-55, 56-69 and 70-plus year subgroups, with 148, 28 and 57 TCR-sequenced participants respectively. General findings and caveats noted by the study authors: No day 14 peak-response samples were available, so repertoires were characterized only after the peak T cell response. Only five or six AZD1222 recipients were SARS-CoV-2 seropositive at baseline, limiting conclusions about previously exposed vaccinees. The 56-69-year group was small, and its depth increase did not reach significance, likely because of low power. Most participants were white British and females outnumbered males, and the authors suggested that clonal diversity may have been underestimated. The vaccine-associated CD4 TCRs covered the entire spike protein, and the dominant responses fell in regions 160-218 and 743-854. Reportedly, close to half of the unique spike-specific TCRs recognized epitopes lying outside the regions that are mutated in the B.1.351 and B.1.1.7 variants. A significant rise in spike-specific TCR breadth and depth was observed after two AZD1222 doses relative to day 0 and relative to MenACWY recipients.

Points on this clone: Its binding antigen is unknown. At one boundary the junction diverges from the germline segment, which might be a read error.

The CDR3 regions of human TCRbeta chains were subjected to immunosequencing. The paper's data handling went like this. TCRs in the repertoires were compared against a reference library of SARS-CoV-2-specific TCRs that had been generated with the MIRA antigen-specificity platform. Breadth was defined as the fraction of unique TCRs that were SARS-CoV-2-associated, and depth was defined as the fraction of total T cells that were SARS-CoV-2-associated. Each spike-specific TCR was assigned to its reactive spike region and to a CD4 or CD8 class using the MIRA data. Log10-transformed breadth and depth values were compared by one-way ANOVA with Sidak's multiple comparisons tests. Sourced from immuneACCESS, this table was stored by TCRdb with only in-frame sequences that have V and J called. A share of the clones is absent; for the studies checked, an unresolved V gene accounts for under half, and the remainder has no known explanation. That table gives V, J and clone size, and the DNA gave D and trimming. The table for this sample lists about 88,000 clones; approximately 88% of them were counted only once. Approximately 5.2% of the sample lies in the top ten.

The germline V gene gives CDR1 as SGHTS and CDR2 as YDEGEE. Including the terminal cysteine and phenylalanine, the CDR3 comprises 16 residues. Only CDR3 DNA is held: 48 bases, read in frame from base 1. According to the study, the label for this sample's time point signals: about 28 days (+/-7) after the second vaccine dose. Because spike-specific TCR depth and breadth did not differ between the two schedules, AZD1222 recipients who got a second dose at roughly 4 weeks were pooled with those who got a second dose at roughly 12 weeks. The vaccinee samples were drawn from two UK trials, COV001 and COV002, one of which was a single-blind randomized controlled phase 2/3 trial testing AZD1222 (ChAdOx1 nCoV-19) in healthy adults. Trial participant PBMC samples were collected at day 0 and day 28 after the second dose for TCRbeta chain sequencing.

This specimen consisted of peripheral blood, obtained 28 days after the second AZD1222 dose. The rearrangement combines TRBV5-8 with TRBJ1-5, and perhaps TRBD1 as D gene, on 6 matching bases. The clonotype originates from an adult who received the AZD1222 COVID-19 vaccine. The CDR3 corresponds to CASGLRGTLSNQPQHF. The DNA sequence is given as TGTGCCAGCGGCTTGAGGGGGACGCTTAGCAATCAGCCCCAGCATTTT.